These 32 T cell receptor gamma chains came from one sample sequenced in a study of Vδ1+ human thymocytes. Whole-study results and caveats: In the thymus, TRG and TRD repertoires looked highly polyclonal with Gaussian CDR3 lengths.

RNA was extracted from the cells and then reverse transcribed. Pooled V-gene forward primers with one constant-region reverse primer generated the CDR3 amplicons by multiplex PCR. TCRdb fed the multiplex PCR reads into CATT to redo clone calling. In the table there are over 25,000 gamma-chain clones, around 20% of which are singletons. These receptors have no known antigen. The sequencing sample was made of Vdelta1+ gamma-delta thymocytes from the thymus. Subset: FACS-sorted CD3+ TCRalphabeta- TCRVdelta1+ TCRVdelta2- thymocytes. The source of these receptors is a boy under two years old who had congenital heart surgery.

By share, this clone counts as medium-sized. Other DNA sequences in the sample encode the same CDR3. The rearrangement uses TRGV3 and TRGJ1 or TRGJ2. The CDR3 is made up of 13 amino acids. Trimming cost V 0 bases and J 7 bases; bases outside gene matches: 6. Germline-derived CDR1 and CDR2 are VTNTFY and YDVSTARD (reference sequence). CDR3 amino acids: CATWDRHGYKKLF. CDR3 sequence (DNA): TGTGCCACCTGGGACAGGCACGGGTATAAGAAACTCTTT.

The chain recombines TRGV5 with TRGJ1 or TRGJ2. V shed 0 bases and J 7 bases; nucleotides not matched to a gene: 15. The CDR3 is 16 residues long. Germline V CDR1 and CDR2: VINAFY, YDVSNSKD. The CDR3 spells CATWDRRPSLGYKKLF. The CDR3 nucleotides are TGTGCCACCTGGGACAGGCGCCCGTCCTTGGGCTATAAGAAACTCTTT.

V usage is TRGV2 and J usage is TRGJP2. Germline trimming cut 2 bases from V and 0 bases from J; bases unmatched to any gene: 9. Looked up from germline, CDR1 is EGSNGY and CDR2 is YDSYNSKV. The CDR3 runs 17 residues. CDR3 amino acids: CATWDVGMDSSDWIKTF. The CDR3 nucleotides are TGTGCCACCTGGGACGTCGGGATGGATAGTAGTGATTGGATCAAGACGTTT.

This clone was seen a few times. This sample includes further DNA sequences coding for the same CDR3. V and J are TRGV8 and TRGJP2. V lost 0 bases to trimming and J lost 5 bases; unmatched junction nucleotides: 6. Per germline, CDR1 VENAVY and CDR2 YDSYNSRV. The CDR3 length is 15 residues. This CDR3 is CATWDRRGSDWIKTF. The CDR3, as DNA: TGTGCCACCTGGGATAGGAGAGGGAGTGATTGGATCAAGACGTTT.

The V call is TRGV9, the J call TRGJ1 or TRGJ2. The CDR3 contains 13 residues. The V gene end was trimmed by 0 bases and the J gene end by 7 bases; junction bases not matched to a gene: 6. The V gene's germline CDR1 is GITISATS and CDR2 ISYDGTV (reference sequence). CDR3 sequence reads: CALWEVNGYKKLF. The CDR3 DNA follows: TGTGCCTTGTGGGAGGTGAATGGATATAAGAAACTCTTT.

The J gene is TRGJ1 or TRGJ2, the V gene TRGV4. CDR3 length: 17 residues. Per the germline V gene, CDR1 is EGSTGY and CDR2 is YDSYTSSV. Trimming removed 3 bases from V and 0 bases from J; junction bases left unmatched: 14. CDR3 residues: CATWDFLRNTNYYKKLF. CDR3 bases: TGTGCCACCTGGGATTTCCTTAGAAATACGAATTATTATAAGAAACTCTTT.

This clone occurred a few times. This sequence joins TRGV9 and TRGJP1. Germline CDR1 GITISATS, CDR2 ISYDGTV (reference sequence). This CDR3 comprises 14 residues. Trimming at V came to 6 bases and at J to 2 bases, leaving 6 bases not matched to a gene. The DNA for the CDR3 is TGTGCCTTGTGGATGTTAACCACTGGTTGGTTCAAGATATTT. Translation gives CALWMLTTGWFKIF.

By share of the sample, this clone is medium-sized. In the same sample, other DNA sequences code for this CDR3. The chain is built from TRGV2 and TRGJ1 or TRGJ2. The CDR3 runs to 13 residues. V lost 0 bases to trimming and J lost 5 bases; unmatched junction nucleotides: 4. Germline CDR1 EGSNGY, CDR2 YDSYNSKV. CDR3 loop: CATWDGPHYKKLF. The DNA of the CDR3 is TGTGCCACCTGGGACGGGCCACATTATAAGAAACTCTTT.

This clone turned up a few times. This chain uses TRGV5 with TRGJ1 or TRGJ2. With 0 bases clipped from V and 2 bases from J, the junction kept 4 bases outside the gene matches. The CDR3 contains 14 residues. Germline values: CDR1 VINAFY, CDR2 YDVSNSKD. CDR3 nucleotide sequence: TGTGCCACCTGGGACAGGCCATATTATTATAAGAAACTCTTT. As protein: CATWDRPYYYKKLF.

This clone was seen a handful of times. This chain links TRGV4 with TRGJ1 or TRGJ2. With V trimmed by 2 bases and J by 11 bases, 6 bases remained unmatched. This CDR3 is built from 11 residues. Germline assignment: CDR1 EGSTGY and CDR2 YDSYTSSV. The CDR3 region has the DNA TGTGCCACCTGGGATGTTGGCGAGAAACTCTTT. Translation: CATWDVGEKLF.

This clone was counted between two and nine times. The V gene is TRGV9, the J gene TRGJP1. The CDR3 extends over 14 amino acids. J was trimmed by 3 bases and V by 4 bases; bases with no gene match: 5. CDR1 GITISATS and CDR2 ISYDGTV come from the germline V gene (reference sequence). CDR3 amino acids: CALWDPATGWFKIF. CDR3 DNA sequence: TGTGCCTTGTGGGATCCCGCCACTGGTTGGTTCAAGATATTT.

This clone was seen only a few times. V gene TRGV2 combines with J gene TRGJ1 or TRGJ2. The CDR3 contains 14 residues. Germline CDR1 is EGSNGY and CDR2 is YDSYNSKV. Trimming removed 0 bases from V and 7 bases from J; junction bases left unmatched: 9. CDR3 region: CATWDGLGRYKKLF. Written as DNA, the CDR3 is TGTGCCACCTGGGACGGGCTGGGAAGGTATAAGAAACTCTTT.

In the case of this clone: The same CDR3 also results from other DNA sequences found in this sample. The chain is built from TRGV4 and TRGJ1 or TRGJ2. V lost 0 bases to trimming and J lost 6 bases; unmatched junction nucleotides: 5. Germline V gene sequence: CDR1 EGSTGY, CDR2 YDSYTSSV. This CDR3 spans 13 amino acids. The chain's CDR3 is CATWDGPSYKKLF. The CDR3 nucleotides are TGTGCCACCTGGGATGGGCCCAGTTATAAGAAACTCTTT.

Worth noting for this clone: One base away lies a much larger clone, so this may be a sequencing read error. V usage is TRGV2 and J usage is TRGJ1 or TRGJ2. Germline-derived CDR1 and CDR2 are EGSNGY and YDSYNSKV. The CDR3 extends over 14 amino acids. The CDR3 loop reads CATWDGPNYYKQLF. CDR3 nucleotides: TGTGCCACCTGGGACGGGCCGAATTATTATAAGCAACTCTTT.

In this sample, this clone turned up a few times. Other DNA sequences in the same sample also yield this CDR3. The chain employs TRGV4 and TRGJ1 or TRGJ2. Trimming at V came to 2 bases and at J to 4 bases, leaving 5 bases not matched to a gene. Germline CDR1 EGSTGY, CDR2 YDSYTSSV. The CDR3 sequence is 13 residues long. The chain's CDR3 is CATWDDLYYKKLF. CDR3 sequence (DNA): TGTGCCACCTGGGATGATCTCTATTATAAGAAACTCTTT.

This clone was seen more than once but under ten times. Other DNA variants within this sample encode the same CDR3. This chain links TRGV8 with TRGJ1 or TRGJ2. The V gene's germline CDR1 is VENAVY and CDR2 YDSYNSRV. Unmatched junction bases numbered 5, after V lost 2 bases and J lost 7 bases. The CDR3 spans 12 residues. The CDR3 spells CATWDTGYKKLF. Here the CDR3 DNA reads TGTGCCACCTGGGATACGGGGTATAAGAAACTCTTT.

A few counts support this clone. This chain uses TRGV9 with TRGJ1 or TRGJ2. Looked up from germline, CDR1 is GITISATS and CDR2 is ISYDGTV (reference sequence). With V trimmed by 3 bases and J by 9 bases, 5 bases remained unmatched. The CDR3 spans 11 residues. CDR3 amino acids: CALWETPKKLF. The CDR3, as DNA: TGTGCCTTGTGGGAGACGCCTAAGAAACTCTTT.

This clone was seen a handful of times. Mismatch with germline at one junction end may stem from a read error. V usage is TRGV5 and J usage is TRGJP2. The CDR3 has 12 amino acids. Germline CDR1 and CDR2: VINAFY and YDVSNSKD. The CDR3 spells CATWYSDWIKTF. CDR3 DNA sequence: TGTGCCACCTGGTACAGTGATTGGATCAAGACGTTT.

About this clone: The same CDR3 also results from other DNA sequences found in this sample. This chain joins TRGV2 and TRGJ1 or TRGJ2. V was clipped by 0 bases and J by 5 bases; unmatched bases: 7. The germline gives CDR1 EGSNGY, CDR2 YDSYNSKV. The CDR3 length is 14 residues. The CDR3 here is CATWDGPWDYKKLF. The DNA of the CDR3 is TGTGCCACCTGGGACGGGCCATGGGATTATAAGAAACTCTTT.

Points on this clone: At the DNA level, this CDR3 is encoded by other sequences in the same sample as well. The chain is built from TRGV2 and TRGJ1 or TRGJ2. Germline V gene lookup returns CDR1 EGSNGY and CDR2 YDSYNSKV. V gave up 1 base and J gave up 3 bases; unmatched junction bases: 6. The CDR3 is 14 residues long. Here the CDR3 DNA reads TGTGCCACCTGGGACGGCAGAGGTTATTATAAGAAACTCTTT. This gives the protein CATWDGRGYYKKLF.

This chain connects TRGV5 to TRGJ1 or TRGJ2. This CDR3 is 16 amino acids long. Trimming took 2 bases from V and 0 from J; bases not matched to a gene: 10. Germline CDR1 reads VINAFY; CDR2 reads YDVSNSKD. The CDR3 DNA is TGTGCCACCTGGGACACCCCATCTTCGAATTATTATAAGAAACTCTTT. Translated: CATWDTPSSNYYKKLF.

This clone has only one observation. Being one base from a much bigger clone, this may be a read error. Other DNA sequences in this specimen translate into the identical CDR3. The V call is TRGV4, the J call TRGJ1 or TRGJ2. The CDR3 has 14 residues. The V gene's germline CDR1 is EGSTGY and CDR2 YDSYTSSV. The V segment lost 2 bases and the J segment 0 bases; nucleotides outside the gene matches: 4. The CDR3 sequence: CATWDDLNYYKKLF. The CDR3 DNA reads TGTGCCACCTGGGATGACCTGAATTATTATAAGAAACTCTTT.

This chain joins TRGV9 and TRGJ1 or TRGJ2. CDR1 and CDR2 (germline): GITISATS, ISYDGTV (reference sequence). Germline trimming cut 3 bases from V and 12 bases from J; bases unmatched to any gene: 8. The length of the CDR3 is 11 residues. For the CDR3, the DNA is TGTGCCTTGTGGGAGCCCGGAGGGAAACTCTTT. The encoded protein is CALWEPGGKLF.

This clone was detected only a few times. The chain recombines TRGV3 with TRGJ1 or TRGJ2. V was clipped by 1 base and J by 3 bases; unmatched bases: 9. CDR1 VTNTFY and CDR2 YDVSTARD come from the germline V gene (reference sequence). The CDR3 is made up of 15 amino acids. The CDR3 DNA reads TGTGCCACCTGGGACAGTACGTGTCTTTATTATAAGAAACTCTTT. It specifies CATWDSTCLYYKKLF.

This clone was seen only a few times. This chain connects TRGV9 to TRGJ1 or TRGJ2. V dropped 5 bases and J dropped 9; count of bases not matched to a gene: 7. Germline-derived CDR1 and CDR2 are GITISATS and ISYDGTV (reference sequence). There are 11 residues in the CDR3. The CDR3 is CALWAEGKKLF. Here the CDR3 DNA reads TGTGCCTTGTGGGCAGAGGGTAAGAAACTCTTT.

The table lists this clone with a few counts. The chain couples TRGV8 to TRGJP2. Per the germline V gene, CDR1 is VENAVY and CDR2 is YDSYNSRV. V trimming: 2 bases; J trimming: 4 bases; junction bases outside the gene matches: 4. This CDR3 has 14 residues. This CDR3 reads CATWDKFSDWIKTF. CDR3 DNA sequence: TGTGCCACCTGGGATAAATTTAGTGATTGGATCAAGACGTTT.

The chain carries TRGV9 and TRGJP2. The CDR3 is made up of 16 amino acids. The V gene end was trimmed by 3 bases and the J gene end by 3 bases; junction bases not matched to a gene: 10. CDR1 is GITISATS, CDR2 ISYDGTV, per germline (reference sequence). For the CDR3, the DNA is TGTGCCTTGTGGGAGACAATCGGCGGTAGTGATTGGATCAAGACGTTT. Translation: CALWETIGGSDWIKTF.

This chain links TRGV9 with TRGJ1 or TRGJ2. Losses at the gene ends were 6 bases for V and 12 bases for J; bases not matched to a gene: 11. Germline values: CDR1 GITISATS, CDR2 ISYDGTV (reference sequence). The CDR3 has 11 amino acids. The CDR3 DNA reads as TGTGCCTTGTGGCTCACTATAAGGAAACTCTTT. It specifies CALWLTIRKLF.

The chain employs TRGV8 and TRGJ1 or TRGJ2. V lost 3 bases, J lost 0 bases, and 8 bases stayed unmatched. The germline gives CDR1 VENAVY, CDR2 YDSYNSRV. CDR3 length: 15 residues. CDR3 DNA: TGTGCCACCTGGGATGGGCCCCCGAATTATTATAAGAAACTCTTT. The encoded protein is CATWDGPPNYYKKLF.

This clone was picked up a small number of times. The V and J genes are TRGV2 and TRGJP2. The germline V gene has CDR1 EGSNGY and CDR2 YDSYNSKV. J was trimmed by 3 bases and V by 1 base; bases with no gene match: 8. This CDR3 is 16 amino acids long. Written as DNA, the CDR3 is TGTGCCACCTGGGACGGCAGGCGAGGTAGTGATTGGATCAAGACGTTT. Amino acid sequence: CATWDGRRGSDWIKTF.

This clone has just a few counts. The gene calls are TRGV2 and TRGJ1 or TRGJ2. The trim removed 0 bases at V and 12 bases at J, leaving 11 bases unmatched. The germline CDR1 and CDR2 sequences are EGSNGY and YDSYNSKV. The CDR3 contains 13 residues. This chain's CDR3 is CATWDGPNRRKLF. Here the CDR3 DNA reads TGTGCCACCTGGGACGGGCCCAACAGAAGGAAACTCTTT.

The chain is built from TRGV4 and TRGJP2. Germline assignment: CDR1 EGSTGY and CDR2 YDSYTSSV. V dropped 5 bases and J dropped 3; count of bases not matched to a gene: 3. The CDR3 is 13 amino acids. CDR3 nucleotides: TGTGCCACCTGGGGGTGTAGTGATTGGATCAAGACGTTT. This gives the protein CATWGCSDWIKTF.